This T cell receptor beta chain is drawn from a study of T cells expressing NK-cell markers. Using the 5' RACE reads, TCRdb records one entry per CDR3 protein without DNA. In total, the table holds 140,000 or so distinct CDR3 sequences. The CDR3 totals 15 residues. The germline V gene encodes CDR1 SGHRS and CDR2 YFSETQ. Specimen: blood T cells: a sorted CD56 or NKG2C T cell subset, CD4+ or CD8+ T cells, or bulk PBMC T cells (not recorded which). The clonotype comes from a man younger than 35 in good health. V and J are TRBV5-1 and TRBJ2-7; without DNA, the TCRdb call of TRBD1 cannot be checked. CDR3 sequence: CASSLNPGQGYEQYF.